These T cell receptor beta chains were read from a single sample in a study of human T cells and chemical hapten exposure. TCRdb reprocessed the RACE reads with MiXCR, giving one entry per CDR3 protein. The top ten clones hold about 8% of a sample with about 340,000 distinct CDR3 sequences, under 9% of them seen once. Sequencing used whole blood, obtained in connection with sensitization to the hapten diphenylcyclopropenone (DPC). The receptors shown here come from a woman under 30 with alopecia areata. Some clones in this sample may be carry-over from other donors' samples. The CDR3 runs from the conserved cysteine through the conserved F or W. D genes are given only for firm matches. Rows give clone size only sometimes, using once, few, many, or a class for an expanded clone.

len: 15
j_gene: TRBJ1-2
abundance: .
v_gene: TRBV10-3
d_gene: TRBD1
CDR3nt: TGTGCCATCAGAAGTTCCCGGGACAGGGTCTATGGCTACACCTTC
CDR3aa: CAIRSSRDRVYGYTF

len: 13
j_gene: TRBJ2-1
abundance: .
v_gene: TRBV29-1
d_gene: TRBD1
CDR3nt: TGCAGCGTTGGACAGGGGTTCTACAATGAGCAGTTCTTC
CDR3aa: CSVGQGFYNEQFF

len: 13
j_gene: TRBJ2-7
abundance: .
v_gene: TRBV7-9
d_gene: .
CDR3nt: TGTGCCAGCAGCCCGCGGTGGGGGGCTGTGCAGTACTTC
CDR3aa: CASSPRWGAVQYF

len: 15
j_gene: TRBJ1-1
abundance: many
v_gene: TRBV6-5
d_gene: .
CDR3nt: TGTGCCAGCAGGCTCTCGGTAAGCCAGAACACTGAAGCTTTCTTT
CDR3aa: CASRLSVSQNTEAFF

len: 15
j_gene: TRBJ2-7
abundance: .
v_gene: TRBV6-5
d_gene: .
CDR3nt: TGTGCCAGCAGTTACCTTTCGCCAGGTCAATCCGAGCAGTACTTC
CDR3aa: CASSYLSPGQSEQYF

len: 13
j_gene: TRBJ1-2
abundance: .
v_gene: TRBV28
d_gene: .
CDR3nt: TGTGCCAGCAAAATGTCTAACTACTATGGCTACACCTTC
CDR3aa: CASKMSNYYGYTF

len: 13
j_gene: TRBJ2-1
abundance: many
v_gene: TRBV5-4
d_gene: .
CDR3nt: TGTGCCAGCAGCGATACAACACGGAATGAGCAGTTCTTC
CDR3aa: CASSDTTRNEQFF

len: 16
j_gene: TRBJ1-3
abundance: few
v_gene: TRBV2
d_gene: TRBD1
CDR3nt: TGTGCCAGCGAGCAAGCCCCAGGGGGCTATGGAAACACCATATATTTT
CDR3aa: CASEQAPGGYGNTIYF

len: 16
j_gene: TRBJ1-2
abundance: few
v_gene: TRBV4-1
d_gene: TRBD1
CDR3nt: TGCGCCAGCAGCCAAGTTGCGGACAGGGGGCTTGCTGGCTACACCTTC
CDR3aa: CASSQVADRGLAGYTF

len: 20
j_gene: TRBJ1-1
abundance: many
v_gene: TRBV5-6
d_gene: .
CDR3nt: TGTGCCAGCAGCTTTTCTCGGGTCACGAACCTCCCTAGCCCGAACACTGAAGCTTTCTTT
CDR3aa: CASSFSRVTNLPSPNTEAFF

len: 14
j_gene: TRBJ2-3
abundance: many
v_gene: TRBV2
d_gene: .
CDR3nt: TGTGCCAGCAGTGAGAGGAGAAGCACAGATACGCAGTATTTT
CDR3aa: CASSERRSTDTQYF

len: 14
j_gene: TRBJ2-7
abundance: many
v_gene: TRBV12-5
d_gene: .
CDR3nt: TGTGCTAGTGGACATAAATCGTTCGCCTACGAGCAGTACTTC
CDR3aa: CASGHKSFAYEQYF

len: 14
j_gene: TRBJ2-3
abundance: .
v_gene: TRBV9
d_gene: .
CDR3nt: TGTGCCAGCAGCGGGGACTCTCCAGGGGATACGCAGTATTTT
CDR3aa: CASSGDSPGDTQYF

len: 14
j_gene: TRBJ2-5
abundance: .
v_gene: TRBV3-1
d_gene: .
CDR3nt: TGTGCCAGCAGAGGGGGGGGTTCTCTGGAGACCCAGTACTTC
CDR3aa: CASRGGGSLETQYF

len: 15
j_gene: TRBJ1-4
abundance: many
v_gene: TRBV5-1
d_gene: .
CDR3nt: TGCGCCAGCAGCCCCACGGGGGCGGGGGATGAAAAACTGTTTTTT
CDR3aa: CASSPTGAGDEKLFF

len: 15
j_gene: TRBJ1-2
abundance: .
v_gene: TRBV10-3
d_gene: TRBD1
CDR3nt: TGTGCCATCAGTCCGGGACAGGGGGCTAGCTATGGCTACACCTTC
CDR3aa: CAISPGQGASYGYTF

len: 14
j_gene: TRBJ2-5
abundance: many
v_gene: TRBV10-3
d_gene: .
CDR3nt: TGTGCCATCAGTGGCGGACGAGACCAAGAGACCCAGTACTTC
CDR3aa: CAISGGRDQETQYF

len: 13
j_gene: TRBJ2-5
abundance: .
v_gene: TRBV10-3
d_gene: .
CDR3nt: TGTGCCATCAGTGAACTAAAGTCAGAGACCCAGTACTTC
CDR3aa: CAISELKSETQYF

len: 15
j_gene: TRBJ1-2
abundance: few
v_gene: TRBV6-5
d_gene: TRBD1
CDR3nt: TGTGCCAGCAGTCTGAGATATACAGGGGGCTCGGGCTACACCTTC
CDR3aa: CASSLRYTGGSGYTF

len: 13
j_gene: TRBJ1-5
abundance: many
v_gene: TRBV12-3/TRBV12-4
d_gene: .
CDR3nt: TGTGCCAGCAGGTCACAAGGAAATCAGCCCCAGCATTTT
CDR3aa: CASRSQGNQPQHF

len: 14
j_gene: TRBJ2-7
abundance: few
v_gene: TRBV6-6
d_gene: .
CDR3nt: TGTGCCAGCAGTTACTCGGGCAGGGTCTACGAGCAGTACTTC
CDR3aa: CASSYSGRVYEQYF

len: 15
j_gene: TRBJ1-4
abundance: many
v_gene: TRBV12-3/TRBV12-4
d_gene: .
CDR3nt: TGTGCCAGCACCTTTTCAGACAGGATCGATGAAAAACTGTTTTTT
CDR3aa: CASTFSDRIDEKLFF

len: 13
j_gene: TRBJ2-3
abundance: .
v_gene: TRBV6-5
d_gene: .
CDR3nt: TGTGCCAGCAGTGTCCCAGGGGCAGATACGCAGTATTTT
CDR3aa: CASSVPGADTQYF

len: 15
j_gene: TRBJ1-1
abundance: .
v_gene: TRBV13
d_gene: TRBD1
CDR3nt: TGTGCCAGCAGCTTAGGGGGACAGGGGAACACTGAAGCTTTCTTT
CDR3aa: CASSLGGQGNTEAFF

len: 13
j_gene: TRBJ2-5
abundance: few
v_gene: TRBV2
d_gene: TRBD2
CDR3nt: TGTGCCAGCAGGAGCGGGGGGGAAGAGACCCAGTACTTC
CDR3aa: CASRSGGEETQYF

len: 10
j_gene: TRBJ2-3
abundance: few
v_gene: TRBV20-1
d_gene: .
CDR3nt: TGCAGTGCTGCCTCGGATACGCAGTATTTT
CDR3aa: CSAASDTQYF

len: 15
j_gene: TRBJ1-2
abundance: many
v_gene: TRBV6-2/TRBV6-3
d_gene: .
CDR3nt: TGTGCCAGCACCTCAGGATCTACGGCGGGCTATGGCTACACCTTC
CDR3aa: CASTSGSTAGYGYTF

len: 15
j_gene: TRBJ1-2
abundance: many
v_gene: TRBV7-2
d_gene: .
CDR3nt: TGTGCCAGCAGCTCATCTGGGGGGACGATCTATGGCTACACCTTC
CDR3aa: CASSSSGGTIYGYTF

len: 15
j_gene: TRBJ2-1
abundance: .
v_gene: TRBV12-3/TRBV12-4
d_gene: TRBD2
CDR3nt: TGTGCCAGCAAACTCCGGTGGCGGGGGAACAATGAGCAGTTCTTC
CDR3aa: CASKLRWRGNNEQFF

len: 14
j_gene: TRBJ1-6
abundance: once
v_gene: TRBV4-1
d_gene: .
CDR3nt: TGCGCCAGCAGCCAACAGGGCGGGAGTTCACCCCTCCACTTT
CDR3aa: CASSQQGGSSPLHF

len: 17
j_gene: TRBJ2-7
abundance: few
v_gene: TRBV27
d_gene: TRBD1
CDR3nt: TGTGCCAGTGCGACCGGGACAGGGGCCCATCAGAGGTACGAGCAGTACTTC
CDR3aa: CASATGTGAHQRYEQYF

len: 15
j_gene: TRBJ1-6
abundance: many
v_gene: TRBV20-1
d_gene: TRBD1
CDR3nt: TGCAGTGCTCAAATCCGGGACAGGTTTAATTCACCCCTCCACTTT
CDR3aa: CSAQIRDRFNSPLHF

len: 20
j_gene: TRBJ2-1
abundance: many
v_gene: TRBV5-4
d_gene: TRBD2
CDR3nt: TGTGCCAGCAGCTTGGCGCTGGGCGGACTAGCGGGGGCCAGTGACTATGAGCAGTTCTTC
CDR3aa: CASSLALGGLAGASDYEQFF

len: 14
j_gene: TRBJ2-3
abundance: many
v_gene: TRBV12-3/TRBV12-4
d_gene: .
CDR3nt: TGTGCCAGCAGTCCAGGTCACGACACAGATACGCAGTATTTT
CDR3aa: CASSPGHDTDTQYF

len: 14
j_gene: TRBJ2-7
abundance: few
v_gene: TRBV12-3/TRBV12-4
d_gene: TRBD1
CDR3nt: TGTGCCAGCAGGATTGGGACAGGGGCCGGGGAGCAGTACTTC
CDR3aa: CASRIGTGAGEQYF

len: 14
j_gene: TRBJ1-2
abundance: .
v_gene: TRBV20-1
d_gene: .
CDR3nt: TGCAGTGCTAGAGACGGGTCAGAGAGCTATGGCTACACCTTC
CDR3aa: CSARDGSESYGYTF

len: 15
j_gene: TRBJ1-3
abundance: .
v_gene: TRBV29-1
d_gene: .
CDR3nt: TGCAGCGTTGAACGGACTGGACGTGGTGGAAACACCATATATTTT
CDR3aa: CSVERTGRGGNTIYF

len: 16
j_gene: TRBJ2-3
abundance: many
v_gene: TRBV7-2
d_gene: TRBD2
CDR3nt: TGTGCCAGCAGCCCCGCCGGGGACTATTTTTGGGATACGCAGTATTTT
CDR3aa: CASSPAGDYFWDTQYF

len: 13
j_gene: TRBJ2-3
abundance: many
v_gene: TRBV24-1
d_gene: TRBD1
CDR3nt: TGTGCCACCAGTGGGACAGGTAGAGATACGCAGTATTTT
CDR3aa: CATSGTGRDTQYF

len: 16
j_gene: TRBJ2-3
abundance: .
v_gene: TRBV6-6
d_gene: .
CDR3nt: TGTGCCAGCAGTAAAACGGTTCCGTTTAGCACAGATACGCAGTATTTT
CDR3aa: CASSKTVPFSTDTQYF

len: 20
j_gene: TRBJ2-3
abundance: many
v_gene: TRBV4-3
d_gene: TRBD2
CDR3nt: TGCGCCAGCAGCCAAGGTCTAGCGGGGGGAGGGTCCCCCAGCACAGATACGCAGTATTTT
CDR3aa: CASSQGLAGGGSPSTDTQYF

len: 18
j_gene: TRBJ2-3
abundance: .
v_gene: TRBV5-8
d_gene: TRBD2
CDR3nt: TGTGCCAGCAGCCCCCGTGGGCTAGCGGGGGGCCGGGGAGATACGCAGTATTTT
CDR3aa: CASSPRGLAGGRGDTQYF

len: 13
j_gene: TRBJ2-7
abundance: many
v_gene: TRBV4-3
d_gene: .
CDR3nt: TGCGCCAGCAGCCCCACTAACTGGGGCGAGCAGTACTTC
CDR3aa: CASSPTNWGEQYF

len: 15
j_gene: TRBJ2-3
abundance: .
v_gene: TRBV10-3
d_gene: TRBD1
CDR3nt: TGTGCCACCAAGGACAGGGGGCTTAGCACAGATACGCAGTATTTT
CDR3aa: CATKDRGLSTDTQYF

len: 15
j_gene: TRBJ1-2
abundance: .
v_gene: TRBV12-3/TRBV12-4
d_gene: TRBD1
CDR3nt: TGTGCCAGCTCTCAGGCTCAGGGGGCGGTCGGTGGCTACACCTTC
CDR3aa: CASSQAQGAVGGYTF

len: 11
j_gene: TRBJ1-2
abundance: few
v_gene: TRBV7-8
d_gene: .
CDR3nt: TGTGCCAGCAGGCTTGGTGGTGGCTACACCTTC
CDR3aa: CASRLGGGYTF

len: 16
j_gene: TRBJ1-2
abundance: many
v_gene: TRBV14
d_gene: TRBD1
CDR3nt: TGTGCCAGCAGCCAAGTAGAACAGGGGGCAATCTATGGCTACACCTTC
CDR3aa: CASSQVEQGAIYGYTF

len: 16
j_gene: TRBJ1-2
abundance: .
v_gene: TRBV21-1
d_gene: .
CDR3nt: TGTGCCAGCAGCACCGAAACAGGGGGAAGACAGGATGGCTACACCTTC
CDR3aa: CASSTETGGRQDGYTF

len: 17
j_gene: TRBJ2-3
abundance: few
v_gene: TRBV5-4
d_gene: TRBD1
CDR3nt: TGTGCCAGCAGCTTGCCTTATCGGACAGGGGGCAAAGATACGCAGTATTTT
CDR3aa: CASSLPYRTGGKDTQYF

len: 17
j_gene: TRBJ1-1
abundance: many
v_gene: TRBV5-1
d_gene: .
CDR3nt: TGCGCCAGCAGCTTGGACTCAGCAGGGCCAAAAGACACTGAAGCTTTCTTT
CDR3aa: CASSLDSAGPKDTEAFF

len: 16
j_gene: TRBJ2-3
abundance: .
v_gene: TRBV7-2
d_gene: TRBD2
CDR3nt: TGTGCCAGCAATCCGATAGCGGGGGTGAGCACAGATACGCAGTATTTT
CDR3aa: CASNPIAGVSTDTQYF

len: 15
j_gene: TRBJ2-3
abundance: .
v_gene: TRBV20-1
d_gene: TRBD2
CDR3nt: TGCAGTGCTAGAGCTAGAGCGGGAGAAGTAGATACGCAGTATTTT
CDR3aa: CSARARAGEVDTQYF

len: 15
j_gene: TRBJ2-7
abundance: few
v_gene: TRBV12-3/TRBV12-4
d_gene: TRBD2
CDR3nt: TGTGCCAGCGTCCTAGCGGGGGGGAGCTCCTACGAGCAGTACTTC
CDR3aa: CASVLAGGSSYEQYF

len: 18
j_gene: TRBJ1-4
abundance: few
v_gene: TRBV7-5
d_gene: .
CDR3nt: .
CDR3aa: CISVPEARTTGGNEKLFF

len: 16
j_gene: TRBJ2-2
abundance: .
v_gene: TRBV7-2
d_gene: .
CDR3nt: TGTGCCAGCAGCACTTTCGGGGGCCCGAGGGGCGGGGAGCTGTTTTTT
CDR3aa: CASSTFGGPRGGELFF

len: 14
j_gene: TRBJ2-3
abundance: .
v_gene: TRBV29-1
d_gene: .
CDR3nt: TGCAGCGAGGGGGACGATCGCCTCACAGATACGCAGTATTTT
CDR3aa: CSEGDDRLTDTQYF

len: 14
j_gene: TRBJ2-7
abundance: few
v_gene: TRBV28
d_gene: .
CDR3nt: TGTGCCAGCACCCCTTTGGGCAGGGCGCACGAGCAGTACTTC
CDR3aa: CASTPLGRAHEQYF